This T cell receptor beta chain was sequenced in a study of metastatic and nonmetastatic thyroid tumors. Looking at the study overall: Across peripheral blood and tumor or nodule tissue samples taken from malignant and benign thyroid patients, the repertoires were compared with one another.

The CDR3 has 16 amino acids. Trimming removed 1 base from V and 3 bases from J; junction bases left unmatched: 6. Per germline, CDR1 SGHVS and CDR2 FQNEAQ. TCRdb reanalyzed the PCR reads with MiXCR. The sample carries 70,000 or so clones, approximately 15% recorded once. All patients reached thyroid surgery having received no treatment beforehand. This clone was seen ten or more times. This receptor was taken from a male donor with papillary thyroid cancer or a benign thyroid nodule (not recorded which). Some clones in this sample may be carry-over from other donors' samples. The V and J genes are TRBV7-8 and TRBJ2-1; TRBD2 matches at 7 bases. The material sequenced was blood. CDR3 DNA sequence: TGTGCCAGCAGCTTAGAGGTTTTAGCGGGCTACAATGAGCAGTTCTTC. Protein: CASSLEVLAGYNEQFF.